These 20 T cell receptor beta chains were all obtained from the same sample, sequenced in a study of OX40 agonist ivuxolimab in advanced cancers. Assay used: immunoSEQ multiplex PCR; TCRdb lists only in-frame clones, some missing. Seen here are about 69,000 clones, roughly nine tenths observed once, and the top ten hold 0.25% to 0.3%. The material sequenced was CD4+ or CD8+ T cells sorted from blood, taken in a trial of the OX40 agonist ivuxolimab. These TCRs come from an adult with an advanced solid tumor such as melanoma, head and neck, liver or kidney cancer.

V gene TRBV5-1 combines with J gene TRBJ1-1; weak D call: TRBD1 (5 bases). CDR1 and CDR2 (germline): SGHRS, YFSETQ. This CDR3 has 13 residues. Trimming left V 10 bases short and J 6 bases short, with 19 bases between. This CDR3 reads CASGRGIKSEAFF. The CDR3 bases are TGCGCCTCGGGGCGGGGAATTAAGTCTGAAGCTTTCTTT.

The CDR3 nucleotides are TGTGCCAGCAGTGAACGCGGGAGGAGCACAGATACGCAGTATTTT. The encoded protein is CASSERGRSTDTQYF. The chain combines TRBV6-1 with TRBJ2-3; 8 positions match TRBD2. Germline loops: CDR1 MNHNS, CDR2 SASEGT. The CDR3 covers 15 residues. V was clipped by 2 bases and J by 0 bases; unmatched bases: 1.

This chain connects TRBV18 to TRBJ1-1, with D maybe TRBD1 (5 bases). The CDR3 loop spans 18 amino acids. Germline CDR1 reads KGHSH; CDR2 reads LQKENI. The V end lost 5 bases, the J end lost 2 bases, and 24 bases lay between the germline ends. In DNA, the CDR3 is TGTGCCAGCTCATCTCACCCCGTGTGGGGCAGGGTAAACACTGAAGCTTTCTTT. It specifies CASSSHPVWGRVNTEAFF.

The chain combines TRBV6-1 with TRBJ2-7; D ambiguous. V was pared by 0 bases and J by 4 bases, with 1 base between. Germline values: CDR1 MNHNS, CDR2 SASEGT. The CDR3 has 11 amino acids. The DNA for the CDR3 is TGTGCCAGCAGTGAAGCGTACGAGCAGTACTTC. It yields the protein CASSEAYEQYF.

This sequence joins TRBV5-1 and TRBJ1-1, with D maybe TRBD1 (5 bases). Trimming took off 0 bases at V and 0 bases at J, with 9 bases between the two ends. The CDR3 consists of 15 residues. Per the germline V gene, CDR1 is SGHRS and CDR2 is YFSETQ. The DNA of the CDR3 is TGCGCCAGCAGCTTGGGAGCCAGGGTGAACACTGAAGCTTTCTTT. Translated, it gives CASSLGARVNTEAFF.

The chain is built from TRBV19 and TRBJ2-2, with a tentative D call TRBD1 (5 bases). Trimming pared 4 bases from V and 5 bases from J, leaving 8 bases between. The CDR3 is 13 amino acids. Germline V gene lookup returns CDR1 LNHDA and CDR2 SQIVND (reference sequence). The CDR3 sequence is CASSRGQTGELFF. In DNA, the CDR3 is TGTGCCAGTAGTAGAGGACAAACCGGGGAGCTGTTTTTT.

The V call is TRBV6-5, the J call TRBJ1-2, with TRBD1 matching over 7 bases. The CDR3 has 14 amino acids. The germline CDR1 and CDR2 sequences are MNHEY and SVGAGI. Trimming removed 6 bases from V and 2 bases from J; junction bases left unmatched: 6. For the CDR3, the DNA is TGTGCCAGCAGCGGGACAGCCAACAACTATGGCTACACCTTC. Its protein is CASSGTANNYGYTF.

The J gene is TRBJ2-5, the V gene TRBV2; 7 nucleotides align to TRBD1. V gave up 6 bases and J gave up 1 base; unmatched junction bases: 2. Germline V gene sequence: CDR1 SNHLY, CDR2 FYNNEI. CDR3 size: 13 residues. The CDR3 region is CASRRDSQETQYF. In DNA, the CDR3 is TGTGCCAGCAGACGGGACAGCCAAGAGACCCAGTACTTC.

This chain joins TRBV7-6 and TRBJ2-1, with a tentative D call TRBD1 (5 bases). This CDR3 is 15 amino acids long. Germline V gene sequence: CDR1 SGHVS, CDR2 FNYEAQ. V gave up 4 bases and J gave up 4 bases, with 14 bases separating them. The CDR3 DNA reads as TGTGCCAGCAGCTCCCGACAGAGAAGTTACAATGAGCAGTTCTTC. Protein product: CASSSRQRSYNEQFF.

The CDR3 DNA follows: TGTGCCAGCAGCTTACTTGTCCCCGGGGAGCTGTTTTTT. Protein product: CASSLLVPGELFF. The chain uses TRBV7-2 and TRBJ2-2; D not certain. CDR1 and CDR2 from the germline V gene are SGHTA and FQGNSA. The V end lost 2 bases, the J end lost 6 bases, and 7 bases lay between the germline ends. CDR3 length: 13 residues.

CDR3 DNA: TGCGCCAGCAGCTCAACCGACAAGGGGGCGCGTGTCGGCTACACCTTC. Amino acids: CASSSTDKGARVGYTF. The chain is built from TRBV5-1 and TRBJ1-2; 7 bases agree with TRBD1. CDR3 length: 16 residues. Germline loops: CDR1 SGHRS, CDR2 YFSETQ. V shed 3 bases and J 8 bases; nucleotides not matched to a gene: 16.

A few counts support this clone. The rearrangement links TRBV27 to TRBJ1-6, with D perhaps TRBD1 (5 bases). Germline CDR1 is MNHEY and CDR2 is SMNVEV (reference sequence). The CDR3 spans 17 residues. The V end was cut by 5 bases, the J end by 0 bases, with 14 bases between. CDR3 sequence reads: CASSTGLTSSYNSPLHF. The CDR3 nucleotides are TGTGCCAGCAGTACGGGACTCACGAGCTCCTATAATTCACCCCTCCACTTT.

V usage is TRBV11-1 and J usage is TRBJ2-1; no definite D call. Germline V gives CDR1 SGHAT, CDR2 FQDESV (reference sequence). CDR3 length equals 15 residues. V was clipped by 2 bases and J by 9 bases, with 17 bases between them. The CDR3 sequence: CASSLWSLGNSEQFF. For the CDR3, the DNA is TGTGCCAGCAGCTTATGGTCGTTGGGGAATAGTGAGCAGTTCTTC.

The rearrangement uses TRBV9 and TRBJ1-6; no clear D gene. Germline assignment: CDR1 SGDLS and CDR2 YYNGEE. V lost 0 bases, J lost 6 bases, and 4 bases lay in between. The CDR3 extends over 13 amino acids. CDR3 DNA sequence: TGTGCCAGCAGCGTAGGGGTTAATTCACCCCTCCACTTT. This translates into CASSVGVNSPLHF.

This chain joins TRBV28 and TRBJ2-1; TRBD2 aligns across 7 bases. V was pared by 8 bases and J by 2 bases, with 9 bases of the junction left unmatched. The length of the CDR3 is 15 residues. The germline gives CDR1 MDHEN, CDR2 SYDVKM. The CDR3 nucleotides read TGTGCCAGCCAGCAGGGCGGGAGAACCTACAATGAGCAGTTCTTC. Amino acids: CASQQGGRTYNEQFF.

The chain couples TRBV5-4 to TRBJ2-1, with TRBD1 matching over 11 bases. The CDR3 runs to 14 residues. The V gene's germline CDR1 is SGHNT and CDR2 YYREEE (reference sequence). V shed 4 bases and J 9 bases; nucleotides not matched to a gene: 6. The CDR3 sequence is CASSRDRGTREQFF. DNA for the CDR3: TGTGCCAGCAGCCGGGACAGGGGGACGCGTGAGCAGTTCTTC.

CDR3: CASTLVGLAGFTGELFF. The CDR3, as DNA: TGTGCCAGCACACTAGTGGGACTAGCGGGATTCACCGGGGAGCTGTTTTTT. The V call is TRBV7-8, the J call TRBJ2-2; 13 nucleotides line up with TRBD2. The V gene end was trimmed by 7 bases and the J gene end by 4 bases; junction bases not matched to a gene: 9. This CDR3 is 17 amino acids long. CDR1 is SGHVS and CDR2 is FQNEAQ in the germline V gene.

The chain couples TRBV28 to TRBJ1-5; the match to TRBD1 covers 8 bases. This CDR3 has 20 amino acids. Germline V gene sequence: CDR1 MDHEN, CDR2 SYDVKM. Trimming removed 6 bases from V and 1 base from J; junction bases left unmatched: 20. DNA of the CDR3: TGTGCCAGCAGACATCAGGGGGCAGTGCATGGAAGTGTGAGCAATCAGCCCCAGCATTTT. Amino acid sequence: CASRHQGAVHGSVSNQPQHF.

The chain couples TRBV7-9 to TRBJ1-2, with D perhaps TRBD1 (6 bases). The CDR3 spans 12 residues. Germline V gives CDR1 SEHNR, CDR2 FQNEAQ (reference sequence). Trimming took 7 bases from V and 5 from J, leaving 11 bases between them. The CDR3 coding sequence is TGTGCCAGCACCCGGACAGAGTATGGCTACACCTTC. This codes for CASTRTEYGYTF.

The chain uses TRBV10-3 and TRBJ1-4, with unresolved D. The CDR3 has 13 residues. The germline CDR1 and CDR2 sequences are ENHRY and SYGVKD. The germline V and J ends were trimmed by 2 bases and 3 bases, with 4 bases remaining between them. CDR3 sequence (DNA): TGTGCCATCAGTGAGGGGGCTAATGAAAAACTGTTTTTT. Translation gives CAISEGANEKLFF.